This T cell receptor (beta chain) was sequenced during a study of shared clonotypes between healthy human individuals. The wider study: Participating donors consisted of a couple of women and a few men aged 18 to 49.

V lost 11 bases to trimming and J lost 7 bases, with 18 bases between them. The CDR3 has 12 amino acids. Germline values: CDR1 SNHLY, CDR2 FYNNEI. Among the unsorted PBMC samples, replicate PCRs used roughly 300 ng DNA, 25,000 to 35,000 T cell genomes. Here immunoSEQ multiplex PCR was the method, and the copy in TCRdb shows in-frame clones only, minus some. The repertoire consists of approximately 460,000 clones, with approximately 80% occurring once and the leading ten covering about 12%. This clone showed up just a few times. Sequenced: PBMCs. The chain employs TRBV2 and TRBJ2-7; D possibly corresponds to TRBD2 (6 bases). The clonotype originates from a woman aged 40 to 50 in good health. Some clones in this sample may be carry-over from other donors' samples. The CDR3 nucleotides are TGTGCCGGCAACCGACAGACTAGGGAGCAGTACTTC. This sequence encodes CAGNRQTREQYF.